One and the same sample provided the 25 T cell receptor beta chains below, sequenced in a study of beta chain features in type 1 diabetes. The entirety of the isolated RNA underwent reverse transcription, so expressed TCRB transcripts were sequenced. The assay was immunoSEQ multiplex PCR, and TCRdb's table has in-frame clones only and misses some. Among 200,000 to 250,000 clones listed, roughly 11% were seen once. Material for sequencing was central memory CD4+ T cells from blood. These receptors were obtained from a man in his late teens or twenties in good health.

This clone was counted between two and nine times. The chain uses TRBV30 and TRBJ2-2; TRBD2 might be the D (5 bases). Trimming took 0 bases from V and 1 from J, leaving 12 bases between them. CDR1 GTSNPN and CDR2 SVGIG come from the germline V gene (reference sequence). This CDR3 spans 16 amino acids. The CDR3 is CAWSVLVARNTGELFF. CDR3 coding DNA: TGTGCCTGGAGTGTACTGGTAGCGAGGAACACCGGGGAGCTGTTTTTT.

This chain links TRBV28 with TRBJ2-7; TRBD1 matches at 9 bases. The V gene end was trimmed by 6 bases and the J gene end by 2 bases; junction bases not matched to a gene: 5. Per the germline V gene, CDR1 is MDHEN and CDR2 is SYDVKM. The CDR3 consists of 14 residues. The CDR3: CASSQRQGAYEQYF. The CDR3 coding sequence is TGTGCCAGCAGCCAGAGACAGGGGGCCTACGAGCAGTACTTC.

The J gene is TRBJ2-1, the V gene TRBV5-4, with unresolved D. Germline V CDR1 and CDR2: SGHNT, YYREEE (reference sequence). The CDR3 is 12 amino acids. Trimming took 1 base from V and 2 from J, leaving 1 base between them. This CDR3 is CASSLPYNEQFF. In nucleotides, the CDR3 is TGTGCCAGCAGCTTGCCCTACAATGAGCAGTTCTTC.

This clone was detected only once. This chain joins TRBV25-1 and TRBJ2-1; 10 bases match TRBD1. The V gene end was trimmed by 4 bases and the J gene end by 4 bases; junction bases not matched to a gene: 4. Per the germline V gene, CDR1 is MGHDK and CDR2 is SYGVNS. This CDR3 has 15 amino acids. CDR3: CASSVTGGDYNEQFF. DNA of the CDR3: TGTGCCAGCAGTGTGACAGGGGGCGATTACAATGAGCAGTTCTTC.

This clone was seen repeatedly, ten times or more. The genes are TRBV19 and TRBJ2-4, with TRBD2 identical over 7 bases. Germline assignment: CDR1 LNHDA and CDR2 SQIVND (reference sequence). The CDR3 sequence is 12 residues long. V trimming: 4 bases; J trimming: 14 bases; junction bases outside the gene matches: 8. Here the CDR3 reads CASSTSYGTKYF. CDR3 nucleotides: TGTGCCAGTAGTACCTCTTATGGGACTAAGTACTTC.

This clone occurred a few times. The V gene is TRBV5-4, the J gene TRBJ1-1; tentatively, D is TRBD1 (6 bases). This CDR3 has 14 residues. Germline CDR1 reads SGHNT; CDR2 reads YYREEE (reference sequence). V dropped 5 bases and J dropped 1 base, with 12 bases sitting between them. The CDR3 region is CASSMVGANTEAFF. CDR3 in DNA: TGTGCCAGCAGTATGGTGGGGGCGAACACTGAAGCTTTCTTT.

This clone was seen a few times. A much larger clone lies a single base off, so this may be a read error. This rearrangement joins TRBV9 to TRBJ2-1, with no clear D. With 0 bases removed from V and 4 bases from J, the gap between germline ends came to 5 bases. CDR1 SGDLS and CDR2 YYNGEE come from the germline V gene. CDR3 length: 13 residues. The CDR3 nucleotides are TGTGCCAGCAGCGTAGAACGGTACAATGAGCAGTTCTTC. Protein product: CASSVERYNEQFF.

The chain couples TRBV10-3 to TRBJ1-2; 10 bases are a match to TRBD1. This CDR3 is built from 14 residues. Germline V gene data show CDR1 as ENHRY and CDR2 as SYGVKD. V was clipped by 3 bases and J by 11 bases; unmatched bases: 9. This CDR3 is CAISDSGTGDGYTF. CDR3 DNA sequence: TGTGCCATCAGTGATTCCGGGACAGGGGACGGGTACACCTTC.

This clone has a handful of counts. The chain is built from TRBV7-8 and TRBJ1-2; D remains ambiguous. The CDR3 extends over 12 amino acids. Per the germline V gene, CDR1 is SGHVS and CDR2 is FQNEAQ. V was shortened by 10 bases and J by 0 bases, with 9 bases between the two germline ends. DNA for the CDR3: TGTGCCACTGGCGGGACTAACTATGGCTACACCTTC. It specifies CATGGTNYGYTF.

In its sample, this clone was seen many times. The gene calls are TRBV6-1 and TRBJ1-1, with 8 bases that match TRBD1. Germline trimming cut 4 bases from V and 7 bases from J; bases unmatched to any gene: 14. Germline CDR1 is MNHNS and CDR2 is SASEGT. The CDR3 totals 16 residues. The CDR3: CASSGWSEDRDFEAFF. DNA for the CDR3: TGTGCCAGCAGTGGGTGGTCCGAGGACAGGGATTTTGAAGCTTTCTTT.

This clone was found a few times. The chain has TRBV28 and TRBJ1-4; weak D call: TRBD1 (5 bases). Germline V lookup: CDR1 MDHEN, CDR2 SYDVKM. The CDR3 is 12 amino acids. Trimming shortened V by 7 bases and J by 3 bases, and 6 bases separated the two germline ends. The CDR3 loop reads CASKQANEKLFF. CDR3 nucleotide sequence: TGTGCCAGCAAACAGGCTAATGAAAAACTGTTTTTT.

CDR3 sequence: CASSPGQAEQPQHF. The CDR3 DNA reads TGTGCCAGCAGCCCCGGACAGGCAGAGCAGCCCCAGCATTTT. The rearrangement uses TRBV9 and TRBJ1-5; 7 bases are shared with TRBD1. J was trimmed by 7 bases and V by 4 bases; bases with no gene match: 8. The CDR3 is made up of 14 amino acids. Germline V gene data show CDR1 as SGDLS and CDR2 as YYNGEE. Using reference TRBV9 and TRBJ1-5 for the parts outside the CDR3, the full variable domain is DSGVTQTPKHLITATGQRVTLRCSPRSGDLSVYWYQQSLDQGLQFLIQYYNGEERAKGNILERFSAQQFPDLHSELNLSSLELGDSALYFCASSPGQAEQPQHFGDGTRLSIL.

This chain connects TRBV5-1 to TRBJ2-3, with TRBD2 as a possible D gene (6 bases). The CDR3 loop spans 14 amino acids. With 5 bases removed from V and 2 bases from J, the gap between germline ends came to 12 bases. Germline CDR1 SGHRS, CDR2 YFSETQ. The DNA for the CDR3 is TGCGCCAGCAGTATAGCGGACCCCACAGATACGCAGTATTTT. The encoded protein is CASSIADPTDTQYF.

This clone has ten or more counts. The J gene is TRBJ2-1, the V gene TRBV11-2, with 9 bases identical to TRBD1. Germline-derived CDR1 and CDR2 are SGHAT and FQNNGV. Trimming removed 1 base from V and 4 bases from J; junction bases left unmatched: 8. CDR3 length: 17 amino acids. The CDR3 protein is CASSLGRGDRAYNEQFF. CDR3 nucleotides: TGTGCCAGCAGCTTAGGGCGCGGGGACAGGGCTTACAATGAGCAGTTCTTC.

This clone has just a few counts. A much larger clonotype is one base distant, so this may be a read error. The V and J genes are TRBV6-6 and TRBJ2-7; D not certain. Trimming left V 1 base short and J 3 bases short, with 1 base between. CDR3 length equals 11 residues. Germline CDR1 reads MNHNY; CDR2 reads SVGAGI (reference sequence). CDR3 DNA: TGTGCCAGCAGTTACTACTACGAGCAGTACTTC. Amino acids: CASSYYYEQYF.

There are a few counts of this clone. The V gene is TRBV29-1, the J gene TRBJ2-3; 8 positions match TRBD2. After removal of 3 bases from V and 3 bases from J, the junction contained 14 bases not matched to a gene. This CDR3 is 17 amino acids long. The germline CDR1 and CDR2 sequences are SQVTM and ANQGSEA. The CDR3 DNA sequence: TGCAGCGTTGAGGGTGCGACTAGCGCACTCTTAACAGATACGCAGTATTTT. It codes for CSVEGATSALLTDTQYF.

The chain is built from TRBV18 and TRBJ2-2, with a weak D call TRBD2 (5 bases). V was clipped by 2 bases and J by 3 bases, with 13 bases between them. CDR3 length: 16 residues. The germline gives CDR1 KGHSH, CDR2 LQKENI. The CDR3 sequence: CASSPGRRVDTGELFF. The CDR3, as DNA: TGTGCCAGCTCACCAGGGAGAAGGGTGGACACCGGGGAGCTGTTTTTT.

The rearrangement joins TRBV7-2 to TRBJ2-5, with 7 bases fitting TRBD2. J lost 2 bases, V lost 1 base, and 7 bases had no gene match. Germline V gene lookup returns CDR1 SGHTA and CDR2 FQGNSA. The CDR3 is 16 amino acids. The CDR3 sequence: CASSLGQREPQETQYF. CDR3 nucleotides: TGTGCCAGCAGCTTAGGCCAGCGGGAACCTCAAGAGACCCAGTACTTC.

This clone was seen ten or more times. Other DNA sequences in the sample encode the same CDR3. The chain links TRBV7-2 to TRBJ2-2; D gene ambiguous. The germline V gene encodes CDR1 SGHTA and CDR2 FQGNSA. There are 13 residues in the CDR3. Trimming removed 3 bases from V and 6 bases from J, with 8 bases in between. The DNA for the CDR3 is TGTGCCAGCAGCTTTGCGGCTCCCGGGGAGCTGTTTTTT. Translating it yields CASSFAAPGELFF.

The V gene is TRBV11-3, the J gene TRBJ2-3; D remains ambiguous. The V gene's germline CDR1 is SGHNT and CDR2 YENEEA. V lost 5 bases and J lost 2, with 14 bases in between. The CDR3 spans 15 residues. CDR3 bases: TGTGCCAGCAGCGGACGCGGCACCGCCACAGATACGCAGTATTTT. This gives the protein CASSGRGTATDTQYF.

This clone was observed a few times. The CDR3 DNA reads as TGTGCCTGGAGTTGGCGTGGGGACAGGGCCACCGAGCAGTACTTC. Its translation is CAWSWRGDRATEQYF. The chain recombines TRBV30 with TRBJ2-7, with 9 positions matching TRBD1. With V trimmed by 2 bases and J by 6 bases, 11 bases remained unmatched. CDR3 length: 15 residues. Germline assignment: CDR1 GTSNPN and CDR2 SVGIG (reference sequence).

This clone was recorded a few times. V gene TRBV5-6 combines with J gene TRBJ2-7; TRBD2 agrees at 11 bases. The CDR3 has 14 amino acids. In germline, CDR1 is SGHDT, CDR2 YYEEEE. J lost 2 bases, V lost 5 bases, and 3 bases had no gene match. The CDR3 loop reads CASSRLAGTYEQYF. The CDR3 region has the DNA TGTGCCAGCAGTCGACTAGCGGGAACCTACGAGCAGTACTTC.

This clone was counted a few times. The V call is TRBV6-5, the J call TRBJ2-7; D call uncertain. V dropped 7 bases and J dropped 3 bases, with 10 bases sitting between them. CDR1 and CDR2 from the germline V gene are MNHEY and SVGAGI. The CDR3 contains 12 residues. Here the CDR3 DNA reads TGTGCCAGCACCGACGCAGACTACGAGCAGTACTTC. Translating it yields CASTDADYEQYF.

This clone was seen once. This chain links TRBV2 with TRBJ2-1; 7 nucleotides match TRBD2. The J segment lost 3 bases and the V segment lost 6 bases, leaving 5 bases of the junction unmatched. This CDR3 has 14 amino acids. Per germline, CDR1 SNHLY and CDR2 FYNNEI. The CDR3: CASRSGEGYNEQFF. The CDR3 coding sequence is TGTGCCAGCAGGAGCGGGGAGGGCTACAATGAGCAGTTCTTC. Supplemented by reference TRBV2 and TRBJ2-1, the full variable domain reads EPEVTQTPSHQVTQMGQEVILRCVPISNHLYFYWYRQILGQKVEFLVSFYNNEISEKSEIFDDQFSVERPDGSNFTLKIRSTKLEDSAMYFCASRSGEGYNEQFFGPGTRLTVL.

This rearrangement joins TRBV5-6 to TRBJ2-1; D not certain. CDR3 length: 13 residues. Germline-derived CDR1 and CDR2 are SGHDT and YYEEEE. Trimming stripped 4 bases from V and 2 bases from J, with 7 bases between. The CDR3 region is CASSRRTYNEQFF. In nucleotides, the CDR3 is TGTGCCAGCAGCCGCCGGACCTACAATGAGCAGTTCTTC.